What follows are 25 T cell receptor beta chains derived from one specimen sequenced in a study of cytomegalovirus exposure and HLA in healthy donors. Only in-frame clones appear in the TCRdb table, and some are missing; sequencing was by immunoSEQ multiplex PCR. The sample shows about 250,000 clones, around nine tenths of them seen only once. Sequenced sample: PBMCs. The receptor source for this set is a man aged 18 to 29 in good health and CMV-seronegative.

The chain employs TRBV10-2 and TRBJ2-3; D possibly corresponds to TRBD2 (6 bases). CDR1 and CDR2 from the germline V gene are WSHSY and SAAADI. V lost 0 bases, J lost 8 bases, and 18 bases lay in between. The CDR3 covers 16 residues. DNA of the CDR3: TGCGCCAGCAGTGAGTCTTTGGTAGGCGCCGGGGGTACGCAGTATTTT. The encoded protein is CASSESLVGAGGTQYF.

The rearrangement links TRBV7-9 to TRBJ2-7, with D maybe TRBD2 (6 bases). CDR3 length equals 18 residues. Trimming removed 1 base from V and 0 bases from J, with 19 bases in between. Germline V CDR1 and CDR2: SEHNR, FQNEAQ (reference sequence). CDR3 in amino acids: CASSLEGLGGDRSYEQYF. Here the CDR3 DNA reads TGTGCCAGCAGCTTAGAGGGGCTAGGAGGGGACCGCTCCTACGAGCAGTACTTC.

The chain joins TRBV30 to TRBJ2-1; TRBD2 might be the D (5 bases). V lost 5 bases, J lost 6 bases, and 11 bases lay in between. The germline CDR1 and CDR2 sequences are GTSNPN and SVGIG (reference sequence). The CDR3 is 12 amino acids. The CDR3: CAWVGLFNEQFF. The CDR3 nucleotides are TGTGCCTGGGTCGGACTGTTCAATGAGCAGTTCTTC.

J is TRBJ2-5 and V is TRBV2; 9 nucleotides line up with TRBD1. The CDR3 is 19 amino acids. Trimming cost V 4 bases and J 2 bases; bases outside gene matches: 17. CDR1 and CDR2 (germline): SNHLY, FYNNEI. CDR3 DNA: TGTGCCAGCAGTGGCTCCTGGACAGGGGTAGAACAGCCTCAAGAGACCCAGTACTTC. Protein sequence: CASSGSWTGVEQPQETQYF. The full variable domain, in which reference TRBV2 and TRBJ2-5 provide the parts outside the CDR3, is EPEVTQTPSHQVTQMGQEVILRCVPISNHLYFYWYRQILGQKVEFLVSFYNNEISEKSEIFDDQFSVERPDGSNFTLKIRSTKLEDSAMYFCASSGSWTGVEQPQETQYFGPGTRLLVL.

The chain links TRBV4-2 to TRBJ1-2; D gene ambiguous. From germline, CDR1 is LGHNA and CDR2 YNFKEQ. CDR3 length equals 15 residues. V lost 1 base and J lost 5, with 14 bases in between. CDR3 nucleotide sequence: TGTGCCAGCAGCCAAGTTGAGGCCGGGAGGTATGGCTACACCTTC. Translating it yields CASSQVEAGRYGYTF.

The chain links TRBV4-1 to TRBJ2-2; D unresolved. Germline V gene lookup returns CDR1 MGHRA and CDR2 YSYEKL. The V end was cut by 1 base, the J end by 1 base, with 4 bases between. The CDR3 spans 14 residues. The CDR3 reads CASSQGQNTGELFF. Written as DNA, the CDR3 is TGCGCCAGCAGCCAAGGGCAGAACACCGGGGAGCTGTTTTTT.

The chain joins TRBV2 to TRBJ1-6; 7 positions match TRBD1. Per germline, CDR1 SNHLY and CDR2 FYNNEI. The CDR3 has 15 residues. Trimming removed 3 bases from V and 5 bases from J; junction bases left unmatched: 4. The CDR3, as DNA: TGTGCCAGCAGTGACGGGACAGCGGATAATTCACCCCTCCACTTT. Translated: CASSDGTADNSPLHF.

As regards this clone: The same CDR3 arises from other DNA sequences in this sample as well. J is TRBJ2-6 and V is TRBV2, with D possibly matching TRBD1 (5 bases). CDR1 is SNHLY, CDR2 FYNNEI, per germline. V was pared by 4 bases and J by 4 bases, with 8 bases between. The CDR3 loop spans 14 amino acids. The CDR3 nucleotides are TGTGCCAGCAGTGTTGGGGCAGGGGCCAACGTCCTGACTTTC. Translating it yields CASSVGAGANVLTF.

The chain has TRBV5-6 and TRBJ1-1, with TRBD1 as a possible D gene (5 bases). The CDR3 is 13 residues long. In germline, CDR1 is SGHDT, CDR2 YYEEEE. V was shortened by 7 bases and J by 0 bases, with 10 bases between the two germline ends. The CDR3 coding sequence is TGTGCCAGCGGGGCCGGATTGAACACTGAAGCTTTCTTT. Amino acid sequence: CASGAGLNTEAFF.

The gene calls are TRBV28 and TRBJ2-7; D possibly corresponds to TRBD1 (5 bases). The V end lost 7 bases, the J end lost 1 base, and 8 bases lay between the germline ends. This CDR3 has 12 amino acids. In germline, CDR1 is MDHEN, CDR2 SYDVKM. The DNA for the CDR3 is TGTGCCAGCACCCAGGGATCCTACGAGCAGTACTTC. Amino acid sequence: CASTQGSYEQYF.

The chain has TRBV4-3 and TRBJ2-3, with D possibly TRBD1 on 6 matching bases. This CDR3 is built from 18 residues. Germline V gene data show CDR1 as LGHNA and CDR2 as YSLEER. V lost 2 bases and J 3 bases, leaving 21 bases between the germline ends. The CDR3 here is CASSQKLGAPEGTDTQYF. In nucleotides, the CDR3 is TGCGCCAGCAGCCAAAAGCTGGGGGCCCCTGAGGGGACAGATACGCAGTATTTT.

The chain employs TRBV28 and TRBJ2-7; 10 positions agree with TRBD1. The germline V gene has CDR1 MDHEN and CDR2 SYDVKM. The CDR3 extends over 15 amino acids. V shed 3 bases and J 3 bases; nucleotides not matched to a gene: 5. CDR3 coding DNA: TGTGCCAGCAGTTTTATACGGACAGGGGGCTACGAGCAGTACTTC. It translates to CASSFIRTGGYEQYF.

The CDR3 spells CASSIDVWAPYEQYF. The DNA of the CDR3 is TGTGCCAGTAGTATAGATGTCTGGGCCCCCTACGAGCAGTACTTC. The chain couples TRBV19 to TRBJ2-7; no firm D call. Trimming stripped 0 bases from V and 2 bases from J, with 11 bases between. In germline, CDR1 is LNHDA, CDR2 SQIVND (reference sequence). CDR3 length equals 15 residues.

The chain joins TRBV5-1 to TRBJ2-3; TRBD1 might be the D (7 bases). The ends were cut back, 3 bases at V and 6 bases at J, with 17 bases in the middle. The CDR3 covers 15 residues. CDR1 SGHRS and CDR2 YFSETQ come from the germline V gene. The CDR3 reads CASSSLARGGDTQYF. For the CDR3, the DNA is TGCGCCAGCAGCTCCCTAGCGCGAGGGGGCGATACGCAGTATTTT.

The CDR3 region is CASRWPGSWYGYTF. In DNA, the CDR3 is TGTGCCAGCAGGTGGCCTGGGAGTTGGTATGGCTACACCTTC. V gene TRBV28 combines with J gene TRBJ1-2; no firm D call. CDR3 length: 14 residues. Trimming cost V 6 bases and J 5 bases, with 16 bases left between them. Germline CDR1 is MDHEN and CDR2 is SYDVKM.

J is TRBJ1-6 and V is TRBV7-2; D ambiguous. Trimming took off 5 bases at V and 8 bases at J, with 13 bases between the two ends. The CDR3 has 14 amino acids. Germline CDR1 and CDR2: SGHTA and FQGNSA. CDR3 amino acids: CASSRLQFDSPLHF. The DNA of the CDR3 is TGTGCCAGCAGCCGTCTACAGTTTGATTCACCCCTCCACTTT.

This chain links TRBV28 with TRBJ2-7; 9 bases fit TRBD1. The germline CDR1 and CDR2 sequences are MDHEN and SYDVKM. The CDR3 extends over 16 amino acids. Trimming removed 5 bases from V and 6 bases from J; junction bases left unmatched: 14. CDR3 protein: CASSLPGTGFFSEQYF. CDR3 bases: TGTGCCAGCAGTCTCCCCGGGACAGGGTTTTTCTCCGAGCAGTACTTC.

The J gene is TRBJ1-5, the V gene TRBV28; 7 bases agree with TRBD1. J was trimmed by 2 bases and V by 3 bases; bases with no gene match: 7. This CDR3 has 16 residues. CDR1 MDHEN and CDR2 SYDVKM come from the germline V gene. The CDR3: CASSLGRGKGNQPQHF. The CDR3 nucleotides read TGTGCCAGCAGTTTGGGCAGGGGGAAGGGCAATCAGCCCCAGCATTTT.

The CDR3: CATSRGSGGYEQYF. In DNA form, the CDR3 reads TGTGCCACCAGCAGAGGGTCAGGGGGCTACGAGCAGTACTTC. The chain combines TRBV15 with TRBJ2-7; TRBD1 matches at 7 bases. In germline, CDR1 is LNHNV, CDR2 YYDKDF (reference sequence). V shed 1 base, J shed 3 bases, and the junction held 3 bases outside the gene matches. The CDR3 consists of 14 residues.

The chain carries TRBV5-6 and TRBJ2-7, with TRBD1 identical over 9 bases. This CDR3 is 16 amino acids long. The J segment lost 6 bases and the V segment lost 3 bases, leaving 13 bases of the junction unmatched. The V gene's germline CDR1 is SGHDT and CDR2 YYEEEE. The CDR3 bases are TGTGCCAGCAGCTCCACTTTTAGGACAGGGGTGGGCGAGCAGTACTTC. Translation: CASSSTFRTGVGEQYF.

This rearrangement joins TRBV9 to TRBJ2-1, with 8 bases aligning to TRBD1. Germline V lookup: CDR1 SGDLS, CDR2 YYNGEE. V shed 0 bases, J shed 2 bases, and the junction held 1 base outside the gene matches. CDR3 length: 15 amino acids. CDR3 residues: CASSVETGAYNEQFF. CDR3 bases: TGTGCCAGCAGCGTAGAGACAGGGGCCTACAATGAGCAGTTCTTC.

The chain is built from TRBV28 and TRBJ2-1, with 7 positions matching TRBD2. Germline values: CDR1 MDHEN, CDR2 SYDVKM. The CDR3 runs to 13 residues. V was pared by 8 bases and J by 4 bases, with 5 bases of the junction left unmatched. The CDR3 DNA reads as TGTGCCAGCGGGGCTAGCGGATACAATGAGCAGTTCTTC. This gives the protein CASGASGYNEQFF.

This chain connects TRBV4-3 to TRBJ1-2; D perhaps matches TRBD1 (6 bases). With 3 bases removed from V and 4 bases from J, the gap between germline ends came to 18 bases. CDR1 LGHNA and CDR2 YSLEER come from the germline V gene. The CDR3 spans 16 residues. DNA for the CDR3: TGCGCCAGCAGCCAGGACAGCCAAGGCCAGGGCTATGGCTACACCTTC. Its translation is CASSQDSQGQGYGYTF.

The chain carries TRBV7-9 and TRBJ1-6; TRBD1 is a possible D gene (5 bases). CDR1 and CDR2 (germline): SEHNR, FQNEAQ (reference sequence). The CDR3 consists of 17 residues. The V end lost 5 bases, the J end lost 4 bases, and 18 bases lay between the germline ends. CDR3 DNA sequence: TGTGCCAGCAGCCTCCCGCCAGGGAGGGGATATAATTCACCCCTCCACTTT. This encodes CASSLPPGRGYNSPLHF. Complete variable domain (other parts from reference TRBV7-9 and TRBJ1-6): DTGVSQNPRHKITKRGQNVTFRCDPISEHNRLYWYRQTLGQGPEFLTYFQNEAQLEKSRLLSDRFSAERPKGSFSTLEIQRTEQGDSAMYLCASSLPPGRGYNSPLHFGNGTRLTVT.

J is TRBJ1-5 and V is TRBV19; 8 bases are shared with TRBD1. Germline V CDR1 and CDR2: LNHDA, SQIVND (reference sequence). This CDR3 is built from 13 residues. V lost 8 bases and J lost 7; bases outside the gene matches: 7. CDR3 DNA: TGTGCCAGTTCCCAGGGGGCGCGCCAGCCCCAGCATTTT. Translation gives CASSQGARQPQHF.